These T cell receptor beta chains were read from a single sample in a study of control samples from healthy donors and cancer patients. Profiling relied on immunoSEQ multiplex PCR, and the TCRdb table lists in-frame clones only, not all of them. The sample has around 55,000 clones; roughly 86% are singletons. Material: blood. The source is a man aged 45 to 65 in good health. Both conserved end residues are part of each CDR3. Fields, in order: D gene, clone size, J gene, V gene, CDR3 DNA, CDR3 protein. A D gene is named only where the DNA matches it firmly. Rows may omit the clone size; those that give it use once, few, many or a size class.

>TRBD2|-|TRBJ2-3|TRBV9
TGTGCCAGCTCCGGACTAGCGGGGACGGAGTCAGATACGCAGTATTTT
CASSGLAGTESDTQYF
>-|-|TRBJ2-6|TRBV3-1/TRBV3-2
TGTGCCAGCAGCCATACAGGGTCCGGGGGGGCCAACGTCCTGACTTTC
CASSHTGSGGANVLTF
>-|-|TRBJ1-5|TRBV3-1/TRBV3-2
TGTGCCAGCAGCCCGCGGGTCAGGACTTATAGCAATCAGCCCCAGCATTTT
CASSPRVRTYSNQPQHF
>-|-|TRBJ2-2|TRBV11-3
TGTGCCAGCAGCTATTACCCGGACTTTAACACCGGGGAGCTGTTTTTT
CASSYYPDFNTGELFF
>TRBD1|-|TRBJ2-1|TRBV28
TGTGCCAGCAGGGGCGGGACAGGGGACTACAATGAGCAGTTCTTC
CASRGGTGDYNEQFF
>-|-|TRBJ2-4|TRBV2
TGTGCCAGCAGTGAAGGGGGTGGACGGGACGTCCACATTCAGTACTTC
CASSEGGGRDVHIQYF
>-|-|TRBJ1-4|TRBV5-1
TGCGCCAGCAGCCGCGGTAACACAGGAGCTTATAATGAAAAACTGTTTTTT
CASSRGNTGAYNEKLFF
>-|-|TRBJ2-7|TRBV3-1/TRBV3-2
TGTGCCAGCAGCCAAGGGTGGAACGAGCAGTACTTC
CASSQGWNEQYF
>-|-|TRBJ1-1|TRBV19
TGTGCCAGTAGTATATCGGGGGGCGTGAAGAACACTGAAGCTTTCTTT
CASSISGGVKNTEAFF
>-|-|TRBJ1-4|TRBV29-1
TGCAGCGTTGCGAAATCGGCGGGTGAAAAACTGTTTTTT
CSVAKSAGEKLFF
>-|-|TRBJ1-1|TRBV6-2/TRBV6-3
TGTGCCACCAGTTGGGGTCTCCCTGAAGCTTTCTTT
CATSWGLPEAFF
>-|once|TRBJ2-1|TRBV6-2/TRBV6-3
TGTGCCAGCAGTGTGATGGGGGAGGAGCAGTTCTTC
CASSVMGEEQFF
>-|-|TRBJ1-4|TRBV6-5
TGTGCCAGCAGTTACTCGAGAGGTGCAACTAATGAAAAACTGTTTTTT
CASSYSRGATNEKLFF
>-|-|TRBJ2-7|TRBV6-5
TGTGCCAGGGTACCAACCGGTACATGGGAGCAGTACTTC
CARVPTGTWEQYF
>-|-|TRBJ2-2|TRBV19
TGTGCCAGTAGTATCTCGGGCACCGGGGAGCTGTTTTTT
CASSISGTGELFF
>-|-|TRBJ2-1|TRBV6-1
TGTGCCAGCAGTGAATCCTTGGCAGGTTTCAATGAGCAGTTCTTC
CASSESLAGFNEQFF
>TRBD1|-|TRBJ1-5|TRBV30
TGTGCCTGGAGTGTCACAGGGGAGGGCAATCAGCCCCAGCATTTT
CAWSVTGEGNQPQHF
>-|-|TRBJ2-7|TRBV5-1
TGCGCCAGCAGCTTGGCTTCTGGTGGGACCATTACCTACGAGCAGTACTTC
CASSLASGGTITYEQYF
>-|-|TRBJ2-1|TRBV2
TGTGCCAGCAGTGGTCCGGGGGTAGGGATCAGCGATGAGCAGTTCTTC
CASSGPGVGISDEQFF
>TRBD2|-|TRBJ2-1|TRBV28
TGTGCCAGCAGTTTATCGACTAGCCCCCCTGAGCAGTTCTTC
CASSLSTSPPEQFF
>TRBD1|once|TRBJ1-2|TRBV28
TGTGCCAGCAGTTTCTCCTGGACAGGACACTATGGCTACACCTTC
CASSFSWTGHYGYTF
>-|-|TRBJ1-3|TRBV28
TGTGCCAGCAGTACCCGCCGCGGGAGCTCTGGAAACACCATATATTTT
CASSTRRGSSGNTIYF
>TRBD1|-|TRBJ1-5|TRBV27
TGTGCCAGCAGCGCCCTTTCGGACAGGGGTGACCAGCCCCAGCATTTT
CASSALSDRGDQPQHF
>TRBD2|-|TRBJ2-5|TRBV19
TGTGCCAGTAGTATTTCCCCCTTAGCGGGTAACCAAGAGACCCAGTACTTC
CASSISPLAGNQETQYF
>TRBD2|once|TRBJ2-3|TRBV27
TGTGCCAGCAGTCACCTAGCGGGAGAGGGCACAGATACGCAGTATTTT
CASSHLAGEGTDTQYF
>-|-|TRBJ2-7|TRBV29-1
TGCAGCGTTGGGCTAGTGGGCTACGAGCAGTACTTC
CSVGLVGYEQYF
>TRBD2|-|TRBJ2-2|TRBV5-1
TGCGCCAGCAGCGGGACTAGCGGGAGTCCCGGGGAGCTGTTTTTT
CASSGTSGSPGELFF
>-|-|TRBJ1-1|TRBV28
TGTGCCAGCAGTTTGGCAGGGCTCGACACTGAAGCTTTCTTT
CASSLAGLDTEAFF
>TRBD1|-|TRBJ1-4|TRBV6-2/TRBV6-3
TGTGCCAGCAGTCACCCCGGGACAGGGCATCCTGAAAAACTGTTTTTT
CASSHPGTGHPEKLFF
>-|-|TRBJ2-2|TRBV10-1
TGCGCCAGCAGTGAGTCGATTAAGGGGGGAGGCGGGGAGCTGTTTTTT
CASSESIKGGGGELFF
>-|once|TRBJ2-2|TRBV7-3
TGTGCCAGCAGCTTATACACGGGCGGGGAGCTGTTTTTT
CASSLYTGGELFF
>-|-|TRBJ2-5|TRBV24-1
TGTGCCACCAGTGATAGCCGGGACATTGAGACCCAGTACTTC
CATSDSRDIETQYF
>-|-|TRBJ2-1|TRBV19
TGTGCCAGTAGTCCGGTGGGAAGTCTTAAGTCCTACAATGAGCAGTTCTTC
CASSPVGSLKSYNEQFF
>TRBD1|once|TRBJ1-5|TRBV6-5
TGTGCCAGCAGTTTAACGGACAGGGTCACGGGGCCCCAGCATTTT
CASSLTDRVTGPQHF
>TRBD2|-|TRBJ2-1|TRBV30
TGTGCCTGGAGTGTACCTTATTGGACTAGTACGACTTCGAACAATGAGCAGTTCTTC
CAWSVPYWTSTTSNNEQFF
>-|-|TRBJ2-2|TRBV28
TGTGCCAGCAGTTCCCGGGACCAGAGGGAGCTGTTTTTT
CASSSRDQRELFF
>-|-|TRBJ2-1|TRBV12-3/TRBV12-4
TGTGCCAGCAGTTTTAATTACAATGAGCAGTTCTTC
CASSFNYNEQFF
>TRBD2|few|TRBJ2-5|TRBV29-1
TGCAGCGCCCGAGGAGCGGGAGGAGAGACCCAGTACTTC
CSARGAGGETQYF
>-|-|TRBJ2-7|TRBV13
TGTGCCAGCAGCTTTTCCTCCTACGAGCAGTACTTC
CASSFSSYEQYF
>TRBD2|-|TRBJ2-2|TRBV28
TGTGCCAGCAGTTTATGGCGACTAGCGGGAGGCCCCGGGGAGCTGTTTTTT
CASSLWRLAGGPGELFF
>-|-|TRBJ1-2|TRBV11-1
TGTGCCAGCAGCGGACCAGGATATGGCTACACCTTC
CASSGPGYGYTF
>-|-|TRBJ1-5|TRBV2
TGTGCCAGCGGCTTCGGAGGGGGACTCCCTTTATGGCCCCAGCATTTT
CASGFGGGLPLWPQHF
>TRBD2|-|TRBJ2-5|TRBV24-1
TGTGCCACCAGTGACCCAGGGACTAGCGGGAGTCAGACCCAGTACTTC
CATSDPGTSGSQTQYF
>-|-|TRBJ2-5|TRBV29-1
TGCAGCGTTGAAAAGGGGTCGGAGATCCAGTACTTC
CSVEKGSEIQYF
>-|-|TRBJ2-1|TRBV11-3
TGTGCCAGCAGCTTAGGGGCTAGCGTATCCAATGAGCAGTTCTTC
CASSLGASVSNEQFF
>TRBD1|-|TRBJ2-7|TRBV29-1
TGCAGCGTTGACAGGGGGTTGGAAGGGAGTAGTTACGAGCAGTACTTC
CSVDRGLEGSSYEQYF
>TRBD2|-|TRBJ2-1|TRBV18
TGTGCCAGCTCACCCACACTACTAGCGGGAGCGGACAATGAGCAGTTCTTC
CASSPTLLAGADNEQFF
>-|-|TRBJ2-3|TRBV12-2
TGTGCAAGTCGCAAAACCCGCAGGGGAGGGGATACGCAGTATTTT
CASRKTRRGGDTQYF
>TRBD1|few|TRBJ2-7|TRBV5-1
TGCGCCAGCAGCTCCGGGACAGGGGCTCTCGAGCAGTACTTC
CASSSGTGALEQYF
>-|-|TRBJ1-4|TRBV11-1
TGTGCCAGCAGTCGGCTGGATAATGAAAAACTGTTTTTT
CASSRLDNEKLFF